This paragraph covers one TCR beta chain sequence. The clone's antigen remains unknown. Nothing much larger sits one base from this clone, and base qualities are not available. These data originate in a study of blood T cells in healthy people across ages (dated by TCRdb to between 2014 and 2017). About the investigation overall: In model experiments, roughly one uniquely barcoded TCR beta cDNA molecule per two T cells was captured by template switching. The donors were divided into four age groups: young (average approximately 15 years), middle-aged (approximately 39), aged (62) and long-lived (roughly 86). To avoid experimental bias, donors of different ages were distributed randomly across sequencing lanes. The study measured age-related changes in TCR beta repertoire diversity using deep sequencing normalized with unique cDNA molecular identifiers. Using the same blood draw, the study looked at two additional independent replicas of 1 million unique cDNA reads for two donors, one aged 18 to 30 and the other aged 80 or older.

Systemically healthy Caucasian individuals from Russia, about 38 in total and aged about 6 to 95 years, were included as donors. Each donor gave ten milliliters of peripheral blood, drawn into EDTA-treated Vacutainer tubes. Ficoll-Paque density-gradient centrifugation was used to isolate PBMCs, with at least 7 million per sample. Total RNA, at least 5 micrograms per sample, was extracted from PBMCs with Trizol reagent. Naive CD45RAhigh/CD27high T cell percentages were measured by flow cytometry on a PBMC aliquot from every donor. The investigation overall reported the following: Total diversity estimates from one million sequenced T cells were considered lower bounds and underestimates. The percentage of naive T cells measured by flow cytometry correlated strongly with observed TCR beta diversity. Compared with the aged group, the long-lived group had more naive CD4+ T cells, fewer expanded clones and increased TCR diversity, a pattern suggesting age selection. As age increased, observed TCR beta diversity per million T cells dropped in a roughly linear way, and a significant reduction was already evident by age around 41. Bulk unsorted PBMC profiling prevented conclusive comparison of naive and antigen-experienced compartments. The CMV infection status of donors was not known, potentially confounding age-related changes in expanded clonotypes.

The receptor library was made with 5' RACE. Sequencing used an Illumina HiSeq 2500. A second PCR of roughly 7 to 12 cycles was performed with a sample-barcoded 5' primer and a J-beta primer mix. Each TCR beta cDNA molecule received a unique molecular identifier from a template-switch 5' adaptor carrying 12 random nucleotides. Each sample yielded at least 2.5 million CDR3-containing paired-end reads. The Mint cDNA synthesis kit, primed by a TRBC-specific oligonucleotide, was used to synthesize first-strand cDNA from all RNA. All cDNA was treated with uracil-DNA glycosylase and then went through a first 18-cycle PCR with the universal primers M1SS and BC2_uni_R. The paper's processing steps were these. For normalization, 1 million high-quality reads were randomly selected from each sample, with every read carrying a distinct molecular identifier. Reads sharing molecular identifiers were discarded rather than binned into consensus sequences. MiTCR, with a Q25 quality threshold and the strictest error-elimination algorithm, was used for CDR3 identification, clonotype clustering and error correction. Lower-bound total TCR beta diversity was estimated with a nonparametric unseen species model using Euler transformation. TCRdb applied fastp at Q25 and MiXCR to the public reads, then kept only in-frame beta chains. Entries are consolidated by CDR3 protein sequence, retaining the most common genes and DNA. The V and J calls were determined by TCRdb, not by the authors. Within this sample are about 970,000 distinct CDR3 sequences, with approximately 50% of them counted one time only. The ten top clones hold 20% to 25% of the sample.

The clonotype originates from a woman aged 60 to 75 in good health. Sequencing was performed on blood.

The CDR3 region reads CASSPSIDEQYF. The DNA reads TGTGCCAGCAGTCCCAGCATCGACGAGCAGTACTTC. This receptor chain uses TRBV2 and TRBJ2-7, with the D gene not clear enough to name. V is pared back by 5 bases and J by 5 bases, with 10 bases lying between the germline termini. CDR1 and CDR2, looked up from the germline V gene, are SNHLY and FYNNEI. The cysteine opens and the phenylalanine closes a CDR3 of 12 amino acids. The read is trimmed to its CDR3 DNA, 36 bases read in frame from base 1. Full variable domain (CDR3 extended with the reference TRBV2 and TRBJ2-7 proteins): EPEVTQTPSHQVTQMGQEVILRCVPISNHLYFYWYRQILGQKVEFLVSFYNNEISEKSEIFDDQFSVERPDGSNFTLKIRSTKLEDSAMYFCASSPSIDEQYFGPGTRLTVT.